Given below is one T cell receptor (beta chain) in context. Only a few counts were recorded for this clonotype. Its cognate antigen has yet to be identified. Within one base of it there is no much larger clone, and no base qualities were kept. This specimen comes from a study of CD8 T cells in ankylosing spondylitis (dated by TCRdb to 2017 to 2019). With respect to the entire study: The study set out to find disease-linked TCR variants by profiling T cell receptor beta repertoires in ankylosing spondylitis patients and healthy donors. In total, the full study cohort was made up of 100 to 140 healthy donors and 25 to 30 ankylosing spondylitis patients. Peripheral blood samples were taken, and synovial fluid was additionally collected from ankylosing spondylitis patients.

The sequencing machine was an Illumina HiSeq 2500. Quantitative 5'-RACE with molecular barcodes was the method used to prepare the TCR beta libraries. The authors' analysis ran thus. Disease-linked TCR variants were identified with a new computational method built on a probabilistic model of VDJ rearrangement. Using fastp trimming at Q25 and MiXCR clonotype assembly, TCRdb reanalyzed the public sequencing data and kept in-frame beta chains. A single entry per CDR3 protein holds the most common genes and DNA from its merged rows. Here the V and J calls rest on TCRdb's processing, not on the authors' analysis. The sample table records hundreds of thousands of distinct CDR3 sequences; 18% of these occur just once. The ten largest clonotypes hold approximately 46% of the sample. Points the paper makes about the study in general: In peripheral blood, the disease-linked clones were found at relatively low frequencies and had a CD8+ phenotype. Significant enrichment of the disease-linked clones was reported in matched synovial fluid samples from ankylosing spondylitis patients. Blood from ankylosing spondylitis patients appeared to be characterized by a TCR beta motif composed of roughly 8 highly homologous amino acid variants. Some TCR beta motif variants had previously been reported in synovial fluid and blood of reactive arthritis patients, which suggested common disease-initiation mechanisms.

The CDR1 and CDR2 encoded by the germline V gene are SGHRS and YFSETQ. Reading from cysteine to phenylalanine, the CDR3 counts 13 amino acids. Only the CDR3 portion is preserved as DNA: 39 bases, with reading frame beginning at the first base. The germline ends are 12 bases apart after V is trimmed by 6 bases and J by 2 bases. This sequence originates from a male donor with ankylosing spondylitis. Sequencing input: blood, either unsorted or a sorted T cell fraction (not recorded which). This chain is built from TRBV5-1 and TRBJ2-7; a tentative D call is TRBD1 (6 bases match). The DNA is TGCGCCAGCAAGGTCGGACAGACCTACGAGCAGTACTTC. This is translated as CASKVGQTYEQYF.